The 5 T cell receptor beta chains below were found in one sample sequenced in a study of T cell repertoires in cytomegalovirus infection. For these receptors, no antigen is known. TCRdb itself ran the reads through MiXCR, one entry per CDR3 protein. The sample records approximately 990,000 distinct CDR3 sequences, about 33% being singletons. Material: cultured CD8+ T cells from PBMCs, obtained from culture after CMV antigen stimulation. These receptors were obtained from a human donor in good health (CMV status not recorded). Some clones in this sample may be carry-over from other donors' samples.

The rearrangement joins TRBV6-1 to TRBJ1-5; D not certain. The V gene's germline CDR1 is MNHNS and CDR2 SASEGT. V lost 5 bases to trimming and J lost 0 bases, with 11 bases between them. This CDR3 has 15 amino acids. CDR3 in amino acids: CASSLAPPSNQPQHF. In nucleotides, the CDR3 is TGTGCCAGCAGTTTGGCGCCACCTAGCAATCAGCCCCAGCATTTT.

A few counts support this clonotype. The rearrangement uses TRBV7-9 and TRBJ2-5; D is uncertain. The CDR3 contains 16 residues. V lost 10 bases, J lost 1 base, and 22 bases lay in between. The germline V gene has CDR1 SEHNR and CDR2 FQNEAQ (reference sequence). The CDR3: CATPLTAKGIQETQYF. Written as DNA, the CDR3 is TGTGCCACCCCTCTAACGGCAAAAGGGATCCAAGAGACCCAGTACTTC.

In its sample, this clonotype was seen once. At one end, the junction sequence differs from germline, possibly due to a read error. This rearrangement joins TRBV7-6 to TRBJ2-1; TRBD2 matches at 11 bases. Per the germline V gene, CDR1 is SGHVS and CDR2 is FNYEAQ. There are 16 residues in the CDR3. This CDR3 is CASSPRGTSGYNEQFF. CDR3 bases: TGTGCTAGCAGCCCAAGGGGGACTAGCGGTTACAATGAGCAGTTCTTC.

The chain carries TRBV6-2 or TRBV6-3 and TRBJ2-7, with D uncertain. V lost 4 bases and J 9 bases, leaving 13 bases between the germline ends. Germline V gives CDR1 MNHEY, CDR2 SVGEGT. This CDR3 is 12 amino acids long. This CDR3 is CASSSADFMQYV. The CDR3 nucleotides are TGTGCCAGCAGTTCCGCTGACTTTATGCAGTACGTC.

To note about this clonotype: A read error may be the cause here, since a much bigger clone is one base away. Because it lacks the conserved phenylalanine or tryptophan at the end, this CDR3 is likely a read error. This chain uses TRBV27 with TRBJ2-1, with unresolved D. The CDR3 runs to 14 residues. V lost 5 bases to trimming and J lost 8 bases, with 16 bases between them. CDR1 MNHEY and CDR2 SMNVEV come from the germline V gene (reference sequence). This CDR3 is CASSPYSRRDEQFS. The CDR3 nucleotides read TGTGCCAGCAGTCCCTATTCCAGACGGGATGAGCAGTTCTCC.